These 32 T cell receptor beta chains were sequenced from one sample in a study of T cell responses to AZD1222 COVID-19 vaccine. Sequencing was performed with immunoSEQ multiplex PCR; in TCRdb, only in-frame clones are kept and a portion is missing. The sample has 88,000 or so clones, 85% to 90% seen once. The starting material was peripheral blood, obtained 28 days after the second AZD1222 dose. The receptors were gathered from an adult who received the AZD1222 COVID-19 vaccine.

The chain employs TRBV3-1 (or the pseudogene TRBV3-2) and TRBJ1-2, with D unclear. V was cut by 3 bases and J by 8 bases, with 13 bases left in between. Per the germline V gene, CDR1 is LGHDT and CDR2 is YNNKEL (reference sequence). The CDR3 is 13 amino acids. This chain's CDR3 is CASSQSTAGGYTF. The CDR3, as DNA: TGTGCCAGCAGCCAGAGTACCGCGGGGGGCTACACCTTC.

The rearrangement joins TRBV19 to TRBJ1-2; TRBD1 aligns across 8 bases. The CDR3 extends over 15 amino acids. The V gene's germline CDR1 is LNHDA and CDR2 SQIVND (reference sequence). V was pared by 5 bases and J by 0 bases, with 5 bases of the junction left unmatched. CDR3 DNA sequence: TGTGCCAGTAGTGAAGCAGGGGGCTCTAACTATGGCTACACCTTC. This codes for CASSEAGGSNYGYTF.

The DNA of the CDR3 is TGTGCCAGCAGTGACACCGGACAGGGCAGATATGGCTACACCTTC. The encoded protein is CASSDTGQGRYGYTF. The V gene is TRBV6-4, the J gene TRBJ1-2; 8 positions agree with TRBD1. Per germline, CDR1 MRHNA and CDR2 SNTAGT. V lost 2 bases, J lost 5 bases, and 7 bases stayed unmatched. The CDR3 runs 15 residues.

The rearrangement joins TRBV6-6 to TRBJ2-7, with D perhaps TRBD1 (5 bases). The length of the CDR3 is 15 residues. Between the trimmed V and J ends, which lost 0 bases and 0 bases, there was a span of 9 bases. The germline CDR1 and CDR2 sequences are MNHNY and SVGAGI (reference sequence). The CDR3 is CASSYSRQTSYEQYF. The CDR3 coding sequence is TGTGCCAGCAGTTACTCCCGACAGACCTCCTACGAGCAGTACTTC.

This clone was detected only once. The V gene is TRBV6-5, the J gene TRBJ2-7; no firm D call. CDR1 and CDR2 (germline): MNHEY, SVGAGI. V was clipped by 0 bases and J by 0 bases, with 9 bases between them. CDR3 length: 15 residues. The DNA for the CDR3 is TGTGCCAGCAGTTACTCGAGCCAGGACTCCTACGAGCAGTACTTC. It specifies CASSYSSQDSYEQYF.

This sequence joins TRBV11-3 and TRBJ1-5; D unclear. V lost 5 bases and J lost 3, with 17 bases in between. The germline gives CDR1 SGHNT, CDR2 YENEEA. The CDR3 extends over 16 amino acids. CDR3 sequence reads: CASSTYPGLYNQPQHF. CDR3 nucleotide sequence: TGTGCCAGCAGCACGTACCCTGGGTTATACAATCAGCCCCAGCATTTT.

V usage is TRBV4-2 and J usage is TRBJ2-7, with D hard to call. The CDR3 is 17 amino acids. Germline CDR1 and CDR2: LGHNA and YNFKEQ. Deletions cut 0 bases from V and 0 bases from J, with 15 bases between. The CDR3 spells CASSQDARANLSYEQYF. The CDR3 DNA reads TGTGCCAGCAGCCAAGACGCAAGGGCAAACCTCTCCTACGAGCAGTACTTC.

The rearrangement joins TRBV10-1 to TRBJ1-3; tentative D call: TRBD1 (5 bases). The germline V gene has CDR1 WNHNN and CDR2 SYGVQD (reference sequence). This CDR3 is 15 amino acids long. V gave up 4 bases and J gave up 0 bases, with 10 bases separating them. CDR3: CASSATGLSGNTIYF. In DNA, the CDR3 is TGCGCCAGCAGTGCCACAGGACTCTCTGGAAACACCATATATTTT.

This sequence joins TRBV6-5 and TRBJ2-7, with 9 nucleotides matching TRBD2. Germline values: CDR1 MNHEY, CDR2 SVGAGI. Losses at the gene ends were 0 bases for V and 0 bases for J; bases not matched to a gene: 3. The CDR3 has 16 residues. Here the CDR3 DNA reads TGTGCCAGCAGTTACTCGATTAGCGGGAGCTCCTACGAGCAGTACTTC. It encodes CASSYSISGSSYEQYF.

The V call is TRBV2, the J call TRBJ1-1; D is perhaps TRBD1 (5 bases). The V end was cut by 7 bases, the J end by 3 bases, with 12 bases between. Germline CDR1 reads SNHLY; CDR2 reads FYNNEI. The CDR3 runs to 13 residues. CDR3 region: CASTDLGDTEAFF. DNA of the CDR3: TGTGCCAGCACCGACTTGGGGGACACTGAAGCTTTCTTT.

The chain has TRBV29-1 and TRBJ1-2; the D is unclear. The CDR3 contains 11 residues. Trimming removed 3 bases from V and 4 bases from J, with 6 bases in between. The germline V gene encodes CDR1 SQVTM and CDR2 ANQGSEA. The CDR3 region has the DNA TGCAGCGTTGATGGGCCCTATGGCTACACCTTC. Its protein is CSVDGPYGYTF.

This rearrangement joins TRBV2 to TRBJ2-7; 9 bases are shared with TRBD2. This CDR3 has 15 amino acids. Germline assignment: CDR1 SNHLY and CDR2 FYNNEI. The V segment lost 3 bases and the J segment 3 bases; nucleotides outside the gene matches: 6. This CDR3 reads CASSDTAGGGYEQYF. CDR3 sequence (DNA): TGTGCCAGCAGTGACACAGCGGGGGGCGGCTACGAGCAGTACTTC.

This chain's CDR3 is CASSLAGRPTNYGYTF. The CDR3 DNA reads as TGTGCCAGCAGCTTGGCGGGTAGGCCGACTAACTATGGCTACACCTTC. The chain combines TRBV5-6 with TRBJ1-2; D is unresolved. The CDR3 covers 16 residues. The germline V gene encodes CDR1 SGHDT and CDR2 YYEEEE. V was trimmed by 0 bases and J by 0 bases, leaving 12 bases between them.

The rearrangement links TRBV14 to TRBJ1-2; D is possibly TRBD1 (5 bases). Germline V gene sequence: CDR1 SGHDN, CDR2 FVKESK. The CDR3 consists of 13 residues. V lost 6 bases and J lost 3, with 11 bases in between. The CDR3 is CASSLDSDYGYTF. CDR3 in DNA: TGTGCCAGCAGTTTAGACAGCGACTATGGCTACACCTTC.

CDR3 DNA: TGTGCCAGCAGCTTCCGCGGAGGTGGGTTGGGAGCTTTCTTT. Translating it yields CASSFRGGGLGAFF. The rearrangement joins TRBV9 to TRBJ1-1; D remains unclear. The CDR3 consists of 14 residues. V was cut by 4 bases and J by 10 bases, with 20 bases left in between. The germline gives CDR1 SGDLS, CDR2 YYNGEE.

The rearrangement links TRBV18 to TRBJ1-1; TRBD1 might be the D (6 bases). Germline-derived CDR1 and CDR2 are KGHSH and LQKENI. Trimming took 9 bases from V and 1 from J, leaving 12 bases between them. The CDR3 extends over 13 amino acids. The DNA of the CDR3 is TGTGCCAGTCTGTTGGGACAGAACACTGAAGCTTTCTTT. Its translation is CASLLGQNTEAFF.

CDR3 in amino acids: CAISGGTLSNGYTF. The CDR3 region has the DNA TGTGCCATCAGTGGGGGGACACTGTCTAATGGCTACACCTTC. The V and J genes are TRBV10-3 and TRBJ1-2, with D possibly matching TRBD1 (6 bases). The V gene lost 4 bases and the J gene lost 6 bases, with 15 bases spanning the gap. CDR1 is ENHRY and CDR2 is SYGVKD in the germline V gene. The CDR3 consists of 14 residues.

The DNA of the CDR3 is TGTGCCAGCAGCCAGTTCGCCTACGAGCAGTACTTC. This sequence encodes CASSQFAYEQYF. The rearrangement uses TRBV14 and TRBJ2-7; the D is unclear. CDR3 size: 12 residues. V dropped 3 bases and J dropped 2 bases, with 5 bases sitting between them. The germline V gene encodes CDR1 SGHDN and CDR2 FVKESK.

The gene calls are TRBV7-9 and TRBJ1-2; D is unclear. The length of the CDR3 is 15 residues. The V end lost 3 bases, the J end lost 2 bases, and 13 bases lay between the germline ends. Per germline, CDR1 SEHNR and CDR2 FQNEAQ (reference sequence). The CDR3 here is CASSFPRAKNYGYTF. CDR3 nucleotide sequence: TGTGCCAGCAGCTTCCCCCGGGCCAAAAACTATGGCTACACCTTC.

Only one count was recorded for this clone. The rearrangement links TRBV27 to TRBJ1-1; D not resolved. Trimming took 8 bases from V and 4 from J, leaving 11 bases between them. This CDR3 has 12 residues. CDR1 is MNHEY and CDR2 is SMNVEV in the germline V gene (reference sequence). CDR3 nucleotide sequence: TGTGCCAGCCCGAGCGTCGGCACTGAAGCTTTCTTT. This codes for CASPSVGTEAFF.

V and J are TRBV7-8 and TRBJ2-2; no reliable D call. The CDR3 covers 15 residues. Germline-derived CDR1 and CDR2 are SGHVS and FQNEAQ. The V and J ends lost 5 bases and 7 bases respectively, with 17 bases between them. In nucleotides, the CDR3 is TGTGCCAGCAGCCCCGCGACGGGCTCGGGCGGGGAGCTGTTTTTT. Translated, it gives CASSPATGSGGELFF.

This sequence joins TRBV6-2 or TRBV6-3 and TRBJ1-5; the match to TRBD1 covers 9 bases. This CDR3 comprises 16 residues. V gave up 0 bases and J gave up 6 bases; unmatched junction bases: 6. CDR1 and CDR2 (germline): MNHEY, SVGEGT. CDR3 in DNA: TGTGCCAGCAGTTACTCAGGACAGGGGTGGGCTCAGCCCCAGCATTTT. This sequence encodes CASSYSGQGWAQPQHF.

The chain employs TRBV19 and TRBJ2-4, with 9 positions matching TRBD2. This CDR3 region has 18 residues. The germline gives CDR1 LNHDA, CDR2 SQIVND (reference sequence). V lost 0 bases to trimming and J lost 0 bases; unmatched junction nucleotides: 6. For the CDR3, the DNA is TGTGCCAGTAGTATAGACAATAGCGGGGGACGAGCCAAAAACATTCAGTACTTC. It specifies CASSIDNSGGRAKNIQYF.

This rearrangement joins TRBV12-3 or TRBV12-4 to TRBJ2-2; D is ambiguous. Trimming removed 9 bases from V and 1 base from J, with 6 bases in between. This CDR3 spans 12 amino acids. CDR3: CASHGNTGELFF. CDR3 sequence (DNA): TGTGCCAGTCACGGGAACACCGGGGAGCTGTTTTTT.

The CDR3 spells CASSGFEGTGYTF. The DNA of the CDR3 is TGTGCCAGCAGTGGGTTCGAGGGAACTGGCTACACCTTC. This chain links TRBV28 with TRBJ1-2; D is uncertain. Germline CDR1 reads MDHEN; CDR2 reads SYDVKM. CDR3 length: 13 amino acids. Trimming stripped 5 bases from V and 7 bases from J, with 14 bases between.

The chain is built from TRBV27 and TRBJ2-7, with D perhaps assigned TRBD1 or TRBD2 (5 bases each). The CDR3 sequence is 14 residues long. Germline V gene data show CDR1 as MNHEY and CDR2 as SMNVEV (reference sequence). With 4 bases removed from V and 0 bases from J, the gap between germline ends came to 10 bases. CDR3 DNA: TGTGCCAGCAGTTCACCAGGGACCTCCTACGAGCAGTACTTC. Its translation is CASSSPGTSYEQYF.

This clone was counted only a few times. The chain recombines TRBV11-2 with TRBJ2-1; 10 nucleotides match TRBD2. Unmatched junction bases numbered 4, after V lost 2 bases and J lost 6 bases. Germline V gene lookup returns CDR1 SGHAT and CDR2 FQNNGV. CDR3 length equals 15 residues. The CDR3 DNA is TGTGCCAGCAGCTTATGGAGCGGGGGGGCCAATGAGCAGTTCTTC. Translated: CASSLWSGGANEQFF.

This clone occurred once. This chain links TRBV10-2 with TRBJ2-2; TRBD1 matches at 12 bases. Germline V gene data show CDR1 as WSHSY and CDR2 as SAAADI. J was trimmed by 3 bases and V by 6 bases; bases with no gene match: 5. CDR3 size: 16 residues. CDR3 nucleotides: TGCGCCAGCAGACCGGGACAGGGGGCTGACACCGGGGAGCTGTTTTTT. Protein sequence: CASRPGQGADTGELFF.

This clone was recorded a few times. The chain is built from TRBV6-5 and TRBJ1-6, with D unresolved. CDR1 and CDR2 from the germline V gene are MNHEY and SVGAGI. This CDR3 comprises 12 residues. V was shortened by 2 bases and J by 9 bases, with 5 bases between the two germline ends. CDR3 region: CASSYRGSPLHF. The CDR3 DNA reads TGTGCCAGCAGTTACCGGGGTTCACCCCTCCACTTT.

V gene TRBV19 combines with J gene TRBJ2-7; 10 nucleotides line up with TRBD1. The CDR3 runs to 14 residues. V lost 6 bases to trimming and J lost 3 bases; unmatched junction nucleotides: 5. CDR1 is LNHDA, CDR2 SQIVND, per germline (reference sequence). CDR3 DNA: TGTGCCAGTAGCCGCCGGGACAGGGGCTACGAGCAGTACTTC. This gives the protein CASSRRDRGYEQYF.

The chain combines TRBV10-3 with TRBJ2-5; perhaps TRBD1 as D (6 bases). In germline, CDR1 is ENHRY, CDR2 SYGVKD. This CDR3 has 14 residues. V shed 3 bases and J shed 2 bases, with 10 bases lying between them. CDR3 bases: TGTGCCATCAGTGAAGCAGGGGCACAAGAGACCCAGTACTTC. This translates into CAISEAGAQETQYF.

This clone was observed once. V usage is TRBV5-1 and J usage is TRBJ2-1; D is perhaps TRBD2 (5 bases). CDR1 SGHRS and CDR2 YFSETQ come from the germline V gene. Trimming left V 0 bases short and J 0 bases short, with 7 bases between. CDR3 size: 15 residues. The CDR3 spells CASSLGTSSYNEQFF. The CDR3, as DNA: TGCGCCAGCAGCTTGGGGACTTCCTCCTACAATGAGCAGTTCTTC. Filled out from reference TRBV5-1 and TRBJ2-1, the complete variable domain reads KAGVTQTPRYLIKTRGQQVTLSCSPISGHRSVSWYQQTPGQGLQFLFEYFSETQRNKGNFPGRFSGRQFSNSRSEMNVSTLELGDSALYLCASSLGTSSYNEQFFGPGTRLTVL.